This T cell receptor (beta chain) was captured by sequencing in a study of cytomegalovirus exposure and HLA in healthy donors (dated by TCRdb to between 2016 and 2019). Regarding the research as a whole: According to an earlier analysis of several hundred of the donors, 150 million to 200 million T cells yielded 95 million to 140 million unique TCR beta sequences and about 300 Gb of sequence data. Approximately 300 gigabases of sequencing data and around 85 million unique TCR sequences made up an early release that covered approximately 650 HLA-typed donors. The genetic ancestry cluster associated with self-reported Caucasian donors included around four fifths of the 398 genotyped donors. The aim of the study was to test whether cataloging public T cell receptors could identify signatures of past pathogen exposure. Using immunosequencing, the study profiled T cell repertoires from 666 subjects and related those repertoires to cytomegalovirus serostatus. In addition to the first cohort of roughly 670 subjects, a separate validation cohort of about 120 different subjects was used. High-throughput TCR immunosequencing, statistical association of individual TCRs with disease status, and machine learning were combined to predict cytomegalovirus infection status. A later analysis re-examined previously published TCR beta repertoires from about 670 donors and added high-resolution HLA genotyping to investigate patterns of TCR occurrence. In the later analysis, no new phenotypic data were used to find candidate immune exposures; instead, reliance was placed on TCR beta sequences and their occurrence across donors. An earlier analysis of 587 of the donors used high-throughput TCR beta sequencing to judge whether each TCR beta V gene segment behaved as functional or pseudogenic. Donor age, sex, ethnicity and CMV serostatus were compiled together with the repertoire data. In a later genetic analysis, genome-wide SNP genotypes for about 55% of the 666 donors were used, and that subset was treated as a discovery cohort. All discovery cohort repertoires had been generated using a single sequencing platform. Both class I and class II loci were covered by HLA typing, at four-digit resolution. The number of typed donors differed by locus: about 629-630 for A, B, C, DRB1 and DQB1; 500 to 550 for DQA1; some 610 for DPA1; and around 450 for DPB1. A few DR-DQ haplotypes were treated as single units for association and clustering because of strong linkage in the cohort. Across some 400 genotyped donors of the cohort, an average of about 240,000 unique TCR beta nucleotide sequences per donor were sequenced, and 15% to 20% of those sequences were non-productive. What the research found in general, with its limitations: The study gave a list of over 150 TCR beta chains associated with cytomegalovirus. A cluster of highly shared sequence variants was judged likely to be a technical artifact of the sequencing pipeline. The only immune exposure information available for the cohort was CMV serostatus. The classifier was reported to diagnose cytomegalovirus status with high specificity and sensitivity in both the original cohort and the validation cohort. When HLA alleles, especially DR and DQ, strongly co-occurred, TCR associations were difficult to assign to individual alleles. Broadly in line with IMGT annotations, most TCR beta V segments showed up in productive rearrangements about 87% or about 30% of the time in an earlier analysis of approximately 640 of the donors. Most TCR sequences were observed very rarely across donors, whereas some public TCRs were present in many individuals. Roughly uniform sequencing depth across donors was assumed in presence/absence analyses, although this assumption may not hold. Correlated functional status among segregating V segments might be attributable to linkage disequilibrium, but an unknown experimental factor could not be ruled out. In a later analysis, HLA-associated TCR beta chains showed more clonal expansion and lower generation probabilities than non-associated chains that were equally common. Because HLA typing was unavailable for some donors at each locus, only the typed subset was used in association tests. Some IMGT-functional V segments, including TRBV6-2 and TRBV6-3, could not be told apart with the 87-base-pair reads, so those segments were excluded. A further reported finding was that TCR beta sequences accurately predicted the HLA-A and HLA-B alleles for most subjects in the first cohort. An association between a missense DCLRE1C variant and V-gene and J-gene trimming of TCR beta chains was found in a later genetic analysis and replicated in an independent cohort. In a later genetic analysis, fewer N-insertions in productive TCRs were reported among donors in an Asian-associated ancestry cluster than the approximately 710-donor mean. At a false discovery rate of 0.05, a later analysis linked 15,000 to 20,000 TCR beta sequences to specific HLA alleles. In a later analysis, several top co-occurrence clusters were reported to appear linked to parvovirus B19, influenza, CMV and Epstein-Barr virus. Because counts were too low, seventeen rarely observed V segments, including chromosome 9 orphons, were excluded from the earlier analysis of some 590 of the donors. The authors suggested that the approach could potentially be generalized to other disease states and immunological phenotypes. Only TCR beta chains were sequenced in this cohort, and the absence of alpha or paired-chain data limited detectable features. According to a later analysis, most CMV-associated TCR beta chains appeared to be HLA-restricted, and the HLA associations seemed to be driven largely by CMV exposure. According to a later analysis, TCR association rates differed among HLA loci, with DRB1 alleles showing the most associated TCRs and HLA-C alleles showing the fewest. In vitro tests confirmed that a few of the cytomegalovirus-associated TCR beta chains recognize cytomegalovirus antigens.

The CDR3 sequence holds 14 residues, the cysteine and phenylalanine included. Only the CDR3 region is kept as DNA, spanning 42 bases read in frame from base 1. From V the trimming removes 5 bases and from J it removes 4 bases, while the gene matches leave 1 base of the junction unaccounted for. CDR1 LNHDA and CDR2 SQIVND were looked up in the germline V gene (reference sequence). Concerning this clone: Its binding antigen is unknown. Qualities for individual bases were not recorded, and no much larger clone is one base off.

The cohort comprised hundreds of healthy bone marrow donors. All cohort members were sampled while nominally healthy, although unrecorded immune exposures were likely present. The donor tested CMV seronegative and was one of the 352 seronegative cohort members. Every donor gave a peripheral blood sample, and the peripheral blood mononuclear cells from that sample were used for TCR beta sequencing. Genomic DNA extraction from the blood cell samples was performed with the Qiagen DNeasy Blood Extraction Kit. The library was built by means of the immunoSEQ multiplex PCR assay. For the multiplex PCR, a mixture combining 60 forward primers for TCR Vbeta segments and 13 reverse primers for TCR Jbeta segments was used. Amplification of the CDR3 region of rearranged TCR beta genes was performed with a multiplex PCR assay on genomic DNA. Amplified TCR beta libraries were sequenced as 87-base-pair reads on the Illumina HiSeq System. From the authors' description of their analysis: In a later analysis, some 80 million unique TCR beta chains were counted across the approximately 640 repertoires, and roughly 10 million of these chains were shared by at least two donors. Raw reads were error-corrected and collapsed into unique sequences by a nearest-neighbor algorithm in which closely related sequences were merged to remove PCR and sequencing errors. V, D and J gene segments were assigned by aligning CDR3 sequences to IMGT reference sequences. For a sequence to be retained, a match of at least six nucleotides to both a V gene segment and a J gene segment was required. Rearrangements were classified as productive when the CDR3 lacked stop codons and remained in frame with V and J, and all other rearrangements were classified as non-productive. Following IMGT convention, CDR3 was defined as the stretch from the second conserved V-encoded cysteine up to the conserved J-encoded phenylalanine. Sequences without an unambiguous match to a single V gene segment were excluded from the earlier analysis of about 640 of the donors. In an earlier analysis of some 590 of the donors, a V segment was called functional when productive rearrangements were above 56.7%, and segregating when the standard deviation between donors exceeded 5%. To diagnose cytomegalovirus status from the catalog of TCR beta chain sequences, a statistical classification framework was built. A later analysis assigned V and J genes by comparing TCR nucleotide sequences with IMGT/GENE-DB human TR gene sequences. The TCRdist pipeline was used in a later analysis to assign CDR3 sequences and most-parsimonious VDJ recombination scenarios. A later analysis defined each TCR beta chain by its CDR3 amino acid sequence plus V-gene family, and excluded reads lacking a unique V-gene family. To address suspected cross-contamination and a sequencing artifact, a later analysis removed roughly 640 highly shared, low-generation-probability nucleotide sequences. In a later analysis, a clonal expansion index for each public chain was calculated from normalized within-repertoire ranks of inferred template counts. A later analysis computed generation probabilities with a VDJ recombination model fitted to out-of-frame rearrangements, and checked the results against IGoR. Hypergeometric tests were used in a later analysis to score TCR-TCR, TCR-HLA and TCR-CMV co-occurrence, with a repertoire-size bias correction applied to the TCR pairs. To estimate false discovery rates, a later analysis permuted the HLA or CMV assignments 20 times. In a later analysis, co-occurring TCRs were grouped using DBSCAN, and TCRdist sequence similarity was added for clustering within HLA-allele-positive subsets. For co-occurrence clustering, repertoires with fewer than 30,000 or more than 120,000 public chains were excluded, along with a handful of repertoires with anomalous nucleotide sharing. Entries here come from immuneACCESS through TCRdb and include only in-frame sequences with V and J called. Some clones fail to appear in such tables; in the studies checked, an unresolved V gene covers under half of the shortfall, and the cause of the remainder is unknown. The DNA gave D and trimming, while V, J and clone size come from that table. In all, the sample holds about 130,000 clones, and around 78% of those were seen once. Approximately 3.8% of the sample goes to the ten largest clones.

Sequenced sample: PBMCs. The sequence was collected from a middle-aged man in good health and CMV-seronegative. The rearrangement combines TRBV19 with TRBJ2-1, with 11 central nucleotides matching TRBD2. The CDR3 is CASSLAGGYNEQFF. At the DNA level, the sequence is TGTGCCAGTAGTCTAGCGGGGGGATACAATGAGCAGTTCTTC.